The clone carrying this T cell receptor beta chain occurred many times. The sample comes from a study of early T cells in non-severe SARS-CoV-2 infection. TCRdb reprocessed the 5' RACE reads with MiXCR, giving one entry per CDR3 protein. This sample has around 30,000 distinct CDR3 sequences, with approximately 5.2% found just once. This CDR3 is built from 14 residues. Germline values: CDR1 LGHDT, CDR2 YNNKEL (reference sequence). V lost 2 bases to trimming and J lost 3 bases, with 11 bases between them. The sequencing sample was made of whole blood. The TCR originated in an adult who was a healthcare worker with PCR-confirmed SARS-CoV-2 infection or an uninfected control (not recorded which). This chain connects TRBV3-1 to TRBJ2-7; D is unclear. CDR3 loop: CASSQFSQVYEQYF. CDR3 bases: TGTGCCAGCAGCCAATTTTCCCAAGTCTACGAGCAGTACTTC.